The 9 T cell receptor beta chains reported below all come from one sample, sequenced in a study of T-cell memory formation after mild COVID-19. TCRdb re-analysed the 5' RACE reads in MiXCR, keeping a single row per CDR3 protein. This sample carries some 130,000 distinct CDR3 sequences, roughly 24% of them seen once, and the ten largest clones take 24%. The sequenced material came from PBMCs or a T cell subset sorted from them (not recorded which). The origin of the receptors is an adult woman who had mild COVID-19 (a few samples of this study predate the infection). Cell type and time point are not known.

This chain links TRBV9 with TRBJ1-4, with 7 bases lining up with TRBD1. V lost 4 bases to trimming and J lost 5 bases; unmatched junction nucleotides: 2. The CDR3 length is 13 residues. In germline, CDR1 is SGDLS, CDR2 YYNGEE. CDR3 in amino acids: CASSTGQNEKLFF. The CDR3, as DNA: TGTGCCAGCAGCACGGGACAGAATGAAAAACTGTTTTTT.

This clonotype was seen only a few times. The gene calls are TRBV4-1 and TRBJ2-5; D is unclear. The length of the CDR3 is 15 residues. The germline CDR1 and CDR2 sequences are MGHRA and YSYEKL. V lost 2 bases and J 5 bases, leaving 15 bases between the germline ends. Written as DNA, the CDR3 is TGCGCCAGCAGCCAAACGCCTGGGGTAGGGGAGACCCAGTACTTC. This sequence encodes CASSQTPGVGETQYF.

The rearrangement joins TRBV11-3 to TRBJ2-2; D is uncertain. CDR3 size: 14 residues. Trimming removed 2 bases from V and 4 bases from J, with 8 bases in between. Germline values: CDR1 SGHNT, CDR2 YENEEA. CDR3 sequence reads: CASSLLGFTGELFF. The CDR3 DNA is TGTGCCAGCAGCTTACTTGGGTTCACCGGGGAGCTGTTTTTT.

This clonotype appeared a few times. The CDR3 spells CASSPSGIPPYNEQFF. The CDR3 nucleotides are TGTGCCAGCAGCCCTAGCGGGATCCCCCCCTACAATGAGCAGTTCTTC. The chain joins TRBV2 to TRBJ2-1, with 9 positions matching TRBD2. The CDR3 sequence is 16 residues long. Germline assignment: CDR1 SNHLY and CDR2 FYNNEI. Trimming cost V 6 bases and J 2 bases; bases outside gene matches: 8. The full variable domain, completed using reference TRBV2 and TRBJ2-1, is EPEVTQTPSHQVTQMGQEVILRCVPISNHLYFYWYRQILGQKVEFLVSFYNNEISEKSEIFDDQFSVERPDGSNFTLKIRSTKLEDSAMYFCASSPSGIPPYNEQFFGPGTRLTVL.

The chain has TRBV9 and TRBJ1-2, with D perhaps matching TRBD1 (5 bases). Germline V lookup: CDR1 SGDLS, CDR2 YYNGEE. V lost 0 bases and J 6 bases, leaving 12 bases between the germline ends. The CDR3 has 14 amino acids. The CDR3, as DNA: TGTGCCAGCAGCGTAGGGGACGGGTTCGATGGCTACACCTTC. Translating it yields CASSVGDGFDGYTF.

The CDR3 spells CASRVALTYGYTF. For the CDR3, the DNA is TGTGCCAGCCGGGTCGCGTTGACGTATGGCTACACCTTC. This chain connects TRBV6-1 to TRBJ1-2; no definite D call. Germline assignment: CDR1 MNHNS and CDR2 SASEGT. Trimming removed 8 bases from V and 5 bases from J, with 15 bases in between. The CDR3 is made up of 13 amino acids.

J is TRBJ2-1 and V is TRBV15, with 8 nucleotides matching TRBD2. The CDR3 is made up of 14 amino acids. With V trimmed by 6 bases and J by 8 bases, 9 bases remained unmatched. CDR1 and CDR2 from the germline V gene are LNHNV and YYDKDF (reference sequence). This CDR3 reads CATRPGLEFDEQFF. CDR3 nucleotide sequence: TGTGCCACCAGGCCGGGACTAGAGTTCGATGAGCAGTTCTTC. The full variable domain, in which reference TRBV15 and TRBJ2-1 provide the parts outside the CDR3, is DAMVIQNPRYQVTQFGKPVTLSCSQTLNHNVMYWYQQKSSQAPKLLFHYYDKDFNNEADTPDNFQSRRPNTSFCFLDIRSPGLGDTAMYLCATRPGLEFDEQFFGPGTRLTVL.

There are a few counts of this clonotype. This chain uses TRBV7-6 with TRBJ2-7, with D possibly matching TRBD1 (6 bases). Germline V gene sequence: CDR1 SGHVS, CDR2 FNYEAQ. This CDR3 has 12 residues. The V end was cut by 4 bases, the J end by 6 bases, with 10 bases between. The CDR3 here is CASSSQGGEQYF. The CDR3 DNA reads TGTGCCAGCAGCTCGCAAGGGGGCGAGCAGTACTTC. Filled out from reference TRBV7-6 and TRBJ2-7, the complete variable domain reads GAGVSQSPRYKVTKRGQDVALRCDPISGHVSLYWYRQALGQGPEFLTYFNYEAQQDKSGLPNDRFSAERPEGSISTLTIQRTEQRDSAMYRCASSSQGGEQYFGPGTRLTVT.

This chain links TRBV27 with TRBJ1-1; the D gene is possibly TRBD1 (5 bases). The CDR3 loop spans 14 amino acids. The V end was cut by 6 bases, the J end by 0 bases, with 11 bases between. The germline V gene has CDR1 MNHEY and CDR2 SMNVEV (reference sequence). The CDR3 DNA reads as TGTGCCAGCAGCCCGGGGGAGATGAACACTGAAGCTTTCTTT. Translation gives CASSPGEMNTEAFF.